The subject of this entry is one T cell receptor beta chain. The antigen is not known. V lost 6 bases to trimming and J lost 6 bases, with 20 bases between them. Germline loops: CDR1 MNHEY, CDR2 SMNVEV (reference sequence). CDR3 length: 16 residues. This entry is derived from a study of Ad26.COV2.S vaccination and SARS-CoV-2 variants. Points from the study as a whole: Substantial breadth was reportedly displayed by spike-specific CD8+ and CD4+ T cell responses after vaccination. There was a possibility that the TCR breadth and depth analyses underestimated total T cell responses. Breadth measured for non-spike TCRs was similar across vaccine and placebo recipients.

The protocol was immunoSEQ multiplex PCR, while the TCRdb copy is restricted to in-frame clones and leaves out a portion. The sample consists of 300,000 to 450,000 clones, roughly nine tenths of them appearing once. This chain connects TRBV27 to TRBJ2-2; D possibly corresponds to TRBD2 (7 bases). This TCR derives from a human donor who had recovered from COVID-19. The specimen was peripheral blood, collected after recovery from COVID-19. Here the CDR3 reads CASSYLGGRGSGELFF. The CDR3 DNA is TGTGCCAGCAGCTATCTAGGGGGGCGGGGGTCCGGGGAGCTGTTTTTT.